This T cell receptor (beta chain) was captured by sequencing in a study of blood T cell repertoires in COVID-19. Cohorts were assigned according to the clinical history that participants reported. The V gene lost 5 bases and the J gene lost 0 bases, with 14 bases spanning the gap. In germline, CDR1 is GTSNPN, CDR2 SVGIG (reference sequence). The CDR3 is 15 residues long. Original handling: How many nucleated cells were present was estimated from reference gene primer amplification. Sequencing was performed with immunoSEQ multiplex PCR; in TCRdb, only in-frame clones are kept and a portion is missing. V, J and clone size are taken as reported in that table, and D and trimming were inferred from the DNA itself. The table includes fewer than 350,000 clones, approximately 90% detected once.

V usage is TRBV30 and J usage is TRBJ1-3; perhaps TRBD1 as D (5 bases). The sample comprised PBMCs or T cells enriched from blood (not recorded which). The TCR originated in a middle-aged man who had been exposed to COVID-19. The CDR3 region has the DNA TGTGCCTGGGGGGCCATAAGGAGCTCTGGAAACACCATATATTTT. Translated, it gives CAWGAIRSSGNTIYF.